The T cell receptor (beta chain) under discussion was sequenced for a study of T cells after yellow fever vaccination (dated by TCRdb to the late 2010s). The study in broad terms: The SMART-Seq v4 Ultra Low Input RNA kit was used to prepare libraries from fractions with low cell numbers. To track T-cell clones before and after primary and booster YFV17D yellow fever vaccination, bulk TCR alpha and beta repertoires were sequenced longitudinally. Two healthy male donors made up the cohort, one aged 18 to 30 years and the other aged 30 to 40 years. Bulk PBMC replicates and cell subsets were isolated from blood drawn at multiple timepoints before and after both primary and secondary immunization.

Details on this clonotype: Its binding antigen is unknown. No per-base quality is available; no much larger clone lies one base away.

TCR cDNA was made using 5'RACE template switching, a step that added a universal primer site and unique molecular identifiers. Priming of cDNA synthesis was performed from both the TCR alpha and TCR beta constant segments. Library amplification used two PCR steps, and the second PCR step added sample barcodes and sequencing adapters. Sequencing of the libraries was done on either Illumina HiSeq 2500 (2x100 bp) or NovaSeq (2x150 bp). In the source study's methods: Reads were demultiplexed and collapsed into UMI consensus sequences with MIGEC, and V(D)J alignment was performed with MiXCR. Vaccine-responding clonotypes were defined with edgeR using replicate PBMC samples, requiring FDR below 0.01 and a log2 fold change above 5 up to day 15. CD4 or CD8 identity was assigned to each bulk clonotype according to whether the clonotype was present at higher abundance in the sequenced CD4 repertoire or the sequenced CD8 repertoire. Through fastp at Q25 and MiXCR, TCRdb rebuilt clones from the public reads, retaining in-frame beta chains. All rows with the same CDR3 protein become a single entry with the most common DNA and genes. TCRdb's processing, not the authors', yielded these V and J calls. For this sample the table gives about 74,000 distinct CDR3 sequences, of which approximately 6.9% were detected only once. The top ten clones comprise roughly 35% of the sample.

The treatment or condition label of this sample denotes: live attenuated yellow fever vaccine strain. PBMCs were isolated from peripheral blood using a standard Ficoll-Paque protocol. Dynabeads CD4 and CD8 positive selection kits were used to isolate the CD4 and CD8 T-cell fractions. TriZol was used to extract RNA from bulk PBMCs, from CD4 and CD8 fractions, and from dextramer-positive and dextramer-negative fractions. Overall study outcomes, separate from this receptor: A small share of clonotypes occurred in both CD4 and CD8 compartments, likely arising from convergent recombination. The secondary T-cell response was weaker than the primary response but faster, peaking on day 5 instead of day 15. Most clones expanded after primary vaccination were re-detected after the booster (approximately 95% of CD4 and around 88% of CD8), suggesting broad memory maintenance. Because the study included only a couple of donors, the extent to which the findings can be generalized is limited. Computational filtering was needed because FACS-sorted repertoires could contain abundant contaminating clonotypes from the bulk population.

Reading the germline V gene gives CDR1 SGDLS and CDR2 YYNGEE. V is cut by 3 bases and J by 5 bases, and the space between the germline ends is 14 bases. From cysteine to phenylalanine, the CDR3 is 14 amino acids long. The entry retains the CDR3 DNA only, 42 bases that are in frame from base 1. Specimen: CD8+ T cells sorted from PBMCs, collected 5 days after the first yellow fever vaccination. The chain employs TRBV9 and TRBJ2-5; matching of 5 bases hints at TRBD1 as the D gene. The TCR originated in a man aged 18 to 29 who received the YFV17D yellow fever vaccine. CDR3 region: CASSDRTPGETQYF. The DNA is TGTGCCAGCAGCGACAGGACCCCAGGGGAGACCCAGTACTTC.